One and the same sample provided the 25 T cell receptor beta chains below, sequenced in a study of blood T cell repertoires in COVID-19. Libraries were prepared by immunoSEQ multiplex PCR; TCRdb keeps only in-frame clonotypes and omits some of them. The sample holds hundreds of thousands of clones; about 89% are singletons and the top ten take around 13%. The specimen was peripheral blood. These receptors all come from a woman between 55 and 75 years old with acute or convalescent COVID-19.

The chain joins TRBV7-2 to TRBJ2-5, with TRBD2 matching over 8 bases. There are 15 residues in the CDR3. Germline V gene sequence: CDR1 SGHTA, CDR2 FQGNSA. J was trimmed by 7 bases and V by 2 bases; bases with no gene match: 9. CDR3 sequence: CASSLSGGLGRTQYF. CDR3 coding DNA: TGTGCCAGCAGCTTAAGCGGGGGCCTAGGGCGGACCCAGTACTTC.

This clone came up once. The genes are TRBV28 and TRBJ1-5, with 7 bases identical to TRBD1. The germline V gene has CDR1 MDHEN and CDR2 SYDVKM. Losses at the gene ends were 4 bases for V and 1 base for J; bases not matched to a gene: 7. The CDR3 sequence is 16 residues long. The CDR3 is CASSSTGRRSNQPQHF. CDR3 nucleotide sequence: TGTGCCAGCAGTTCGACAGGGAGAAGGAGCAATCAGCCCCAGCATTTT.

This sequence joins TRBV6-1 and TRBJ1-5; D gene ambiguous. Deletions cut 5 bases from V and 6 bases from J, with 14 bases between. The CDR3 covers 14 residues. Looked up from germline, CDR1 is MNHNS and CDR2 is SASEGT. The CDR3 DNA is TGTGCCAGCAGTTATCGGGGTGGTATTCAGCCCCAGCATTTT. Amino acids: CASSYRGGIQPQHF.

The rearrangement links TRBV9 to TRBJ2-1; the match to TRBD2 covers 11 bases. In germline, CDR1 is SGDLS, CDR2 YYNGEE. This CDR3 spans 15 amino acids. Trimming took 0 bases from V and 7 from J; bases not matched to a gene: 3. DNA of the CDR3: TGTGCCAGCAGCGTAGGGCCTAGCGGGGGGAATGAGCAGTTCTTC. The encoded protein is CASSVGPSGGNEQFF.

There are a few counts of this clone. This sequence joins TRBV14 and TRBJ2-5; weak D call: TRBD1 (5 bases). The CDR3 covers 12 residues. V shed 2 bases and J shed 8 bases, with 9 bases lying between them. CDR1 is SGHDN and CDR2 is FVKESK in the germline V gene. CDR3 sequence: CASSQPQATQYF. CDR3 bases: TGTGCCAGCAGCCAACCACAGGCTACCCAGTACTTC.

V and J are TRBV9 and TRBJ2-1, with D hard to call. The CDR3 loop spans 12 amino acids. Per the germline V gene, CDR1 is SGDLS and CDR2 is YYNGEE. Trimming pared 3 bases from V and 1 base from J, leaving 2 bases between. CDR3 DNA: TGTGCCAGCAGCGCATCCTACAATGAGCAGTTCTTC. Protein: CASSASYNEQFF.

V and J are TRBV7-2 and TRBJ2-3, with 9 bases that match TRBD1. This CDR3 contains 14 residues. The V and J ends lost 7 bases and 10 bases, in that order; junction bases with no gene match: 12. The V gene's germline CDR1 is SGHTA and CDR2 FQGNSA. The CDR3 loop is CASTYGTGPIAQYF. The CDR3 DNA is TGTGCCAGCACCTACGGGACAGGGCCCATTGCGCAGTATTTT.

The CDR3 is CASSPGTTSYEQYF. CDR3 nucleotide sequence: TGCGCCAGCAGCCCAGGGACTACCTCCTACGAGCAGTACTTC. The chain employs TRBV4-3 and TRBJ2-7, with TRBD2 identical over 7 bases. V shed 4 bases, J shed 0 bases, and the junction held 3 bases outside the gene matches. The germline V gene has CDR1 LGHNA and CDR2 YSLEER. The CDR3 loop spans 14 amino acids.

The chain couples TRBV27 to TRBJ2-6; 8 bases map to TRBD1. The ends lost 6 bases at V and 2 bases at J; junction bases unmatched: 9. The CDR3 runs to 17 residues. CDR1 MNHEY and CDR2 SMNVEV come from the germline V gene (reference sequence). The CDR3 region is CASRLDRGSPGANVLTF. The CDR3 DNA reads as TGTGCCAGCAGGCTTGACAGGGGATCCCCTGGGGCCAACGTCCTGACTTTC.

The V gene is TRBV28, the J gene TRBJ2-7; TRBD2 might be the D (6 bases). The germline V gene encodes CDR1 MDHEN and CDR2 SYDVKM. CDR3 length equals 13 residues. Trimming pared 5 bases from V and 2 bases from J, leaving 10 bases between. The CDR3 loop reads CASSGGVTYEQYF. CDR3 nucleotide sequence: TGTGCCAGCAGTGGCGGGGTTACCTACGAGCAGTACTTC. The complete variable domain, with remaining parts taken from reference TRBV28 and TRBJ2-7, reads DVKVTQSSRYLVKRTGEKVFLECVQDMDHENMFWYRQDPGLGLRLIYFSYDVKMKEKGDIPEGYSVSREKKERFSLILESASTNQTSMYLCASSGGVTYEQYFGPGTRLTVT.

This clone was recorded a few times. The V and J genes are TRBV9 and TRBJ1-1; D remains unclear. Trimming left V 0 bases short and J 2 bases short, with 11 bases between. The CDR3 spans 15 residues. Germline-derived CDR1 and CDR2 are SGDLS and YYNGEE. The CDR3: CASSVVGPGNTEAFF. CDR3 sequence (DNA): TGTGCCAGCAGCGTAGTCGGTCCAGGCAACACTGAAGCTTTCTTT.

The J gene is TRBJ2-7, the V gene TRBV29-1, with TRBD1 matching 7 bases. The CDR3 totals 16 residues. The junction had 9 bases not matched to a gene; V was cut back by 1 base and J by 0 bases. Germline CDR1 is SQVTM and CDR2 is ANQGSEA. The CDR3 protein is CSVEVRETGISYEQYF. The CDR3 DNA follows: TGCAGCGTTGAAGTGAGGGAGACAGGGATCTCCTACGAGCAGTACTTC.

V and J are TRBV5-1 and TRBJ2-7; TRBD1 is a possible D gene (6 bases). Germline CDR1 is SGHRS and CDR2 is YFSETQ. The CDR3 is 14 amino acids. The V end lost 4 bases, the J end lost 7 bases, and 18 bases lay between the germline ends. CDR3 DNA sequence: TGCGCCAGCAGCCTCTCCGGCCAGGGGACGGAGCAGTACTTC. Translated, it gives CASSLSGQGTEQYF.

The rearrangement links TRBV4-3 to TRBJ1-1; D is perhaps TRBD1 (6 bases). This CDR3 spans 13 amino acids. Trimming left V 4 bases short and J 2 bases short, with 8 bases between. CDR1 LGHNA and CDR2 YSLEER come from the germline V gene. The DNA of the CDR3 is TGCGCCAGCAGCCTCAGGGGAAACACTGAAGCTTTCTTT. It translates to CASSLRGNTEAFF.

The chain recombines TRBV18 with TRBJ1-2; the D is unclear. V lost 1 base and J 4 bases, leaving 7 bases between the germline ends. The germline V gene encodes CDR1 KGHSH and CDR2 LQKENI. The CDR3 is 13 residues long. This CDR3 is CASSPREGYGYTF. CDR3 sequence (DNA): TGTGCCAGCTCACCACGAGAGGGCTATGGCTACACCTTC.

The chain couples TRBV28 to TRBJ1-1; D is uncertain. V gave up 2 bases and J gave up 10 bases, with 14 bases separating them. Germline V gene sequence: CDR1 MDHEN, CDR2 SYDVKM. CDR3 length: 13 amino acids. The CDR3 sequence is CASSLDPGLGAFF. CDR3 DNA sequence: TGTGCCAGCAGTTTAGATCCAGGACTGGGAGCTTTCTTT.

The J gene is TRBJ1-6, the V gene TRBV7-9; the D gene is possibly TRBD1 (5 bases). The V and J ends lost 5 bases and 5 bases respectively, with 13 bases between them. Germline V gene lookup returns CDR1 SEHNR and CDR2 FQNEAQ (reference sequence). The CDR3 contains 15 residues. The CDR3 protein is CASSPLRQNNSPLHF. Written as DNA, the CDR3 is TGTGCCAGCAGCCCGCTCAGACAGAATAATTCACCCCTCCACTTT. Full variable domain (missing parts from reference TRBV7-9 and TRBJ1-6): DTGVSQNPRHKITKRGQNVTFRCDPISEHNRLYWYRQTLGQGPEFLTYFQNEAQLEKSRLLSDRFSAERPKGSFSTLEIQRTEQGDSAMYLCASSPLRQNNSPLHFGNGTRLTVT.

The V call is TRBV27, the J call TRBJ2-7, with D uncertain. The V and J ends lost 2 bases and 5 bases respectively, with 13 bases between them. Germline V lookup: CDR1 MNHEY, CDR2 SMNVEV (reference sequence). The length of the CDR3 is 14 residues. CDR3 nucleotides: TGTGCCAGCAGTTTAACGGTCCCTTCCCACGAGCAGTACTTC. This encodes CASSLTVPSHEQYF.

The chain couples TRBV4-2 to TRBJ1-1; D remains unclear. The CDR3 runs to 15 residues. The V gene lost 0 bases and the J gene lost 1 base, with 9 bases spanning the gap. Germline loops: CDR1 LGHNA, CDR2 YNFKEQ. The CDR3 spells CASSQDSYGNTEAFF. CDR3 coding DNA: TGTGCCAGCAGCCAAGACTCGTACGGGAACACTGAAGCTTTCTTT.

This chain joins TRBV4-1 and TRBJ1-2; D not certain. The CDR3 contains 17 residues. The germline V and J ends were trimmed by 0 bases and 0 bases, with 14 bases remaining between them. The V gene's germline CDR1 is MGHRA and CDR2 YSYEKL. In nucleotides, the CDR3 is TGCGCCAGCAGCCAAGACAGTTCGGGAGCCACTAACTATGGCTACACCTTC. Amino acids: CASSQDSSGATNYGYTF.

V usage is TRBV9 and J usage is TRBJ2-5; D might be TRBD2 (5 bases). V was trimmed by 2 bases and J by 4 bases, leaving 12 bases between them. The CDR3 extends over 14 amino acids. Germline CDR1 is SGDLS and CDR2 is YYNGEE. CDR3 bases: TGTGCCAGCAGCGTGGGGAGCAATCGAGAGACCCAGTACTTC. As protein: CASSVGSNRETQYF.

The chain carries TRBV6-5 and TRBJ1-5, with 8 positions matching TRBD1. Germline V gene lookup returns CDR1 MNHEY and CDR2 SVGAGI. The V segment lost 6 bases and the J segment 3 bases; nucleotides outside the gene matches: 7. This CDR3 comprises 15 residues. The CDR3 DNA follows: TGTGCCAGCAGCTCTGACAGGGGACACAATCAGCCCCAGCATTTT. Amino acid sequence: CASSSDRGHNQPQHF.

The chain uses TRBV5-8 and TRBJ1-3, with 8 bases that match TRBD1. After removal of 4 bases from V and 1 base from J, the junction contained 4 bases not matched to a gene. The germline V gene encodes CDR1 SGHTS and CDR2 YDEGEE. The CDR3 spans 15 residues. CDR3 in amino acids: CASSKDRVSGNTIYF. The CDR3, as DNA: TGTGCCAGCAGCAAGGACAGGGTTTCTGGAAACACCATATATTTT.

The V gene is TRBV18, the J gene TRBJ2-1, with 14 bases lining up with TRBD2. This CDR3 is built from 16 residues. V gave up 4 bases and J gave up 7 bases; unmatched junction bases: 6. CDR1 is KGHSH, CDR2 LQKENI, per germline. Here the CDR3 reads CASSRPGLAGVNEQFF. The CDR3 DNA sequence: TGTGCCAGCTCACGTCCGGGACTAGCGGGAGTAAATGAGCAGTTCTTC.

This clone was detected once. The genes are TRBV9 and TRBJ1-5; tentatively, D is TRBD1 (5 bases). The germline gives CDR1 SGDLS, CDR2 YYNGEE. The CDR3 runs to 17 residues. Trimming took 2 bases from V and 2 from J, leaving 17 bases between them. The CDR3 bases are TGTGCCAGCAGCGTGTTCACCTCGGGGGGTGGCAATCAGCCCCAGCATTTT. Amino acid sequence: CASSVFTSGGGNQPQHF.